Presented here are 4 T cell receptor beta chains from one specimen sequenced in a study of T cell responses to AZD1222 COVID-19 vaccine (dated by TCRdb to the early 2020s). Libraries came from the immunoSEQ multiplex PCR assay. TCRdb provides this immuneACCESS table in a form limited to in-frame rearrangements. Some clones are lacking; in checked studies, under half of them reflect an unresolved V gene, and why the rest are absent is not known. The sample table records some 170,000 clones; roughly 92% of these occur just once. The ten largest make up less than 3% of the sample. In the paper's terms, the time point label means: baseline before first vaccination. This specimen consisted of peripheral blood, obtained on day 0 of AZD1222 vaccination. The origin of the receptors is an adult in good health.

This clone was recorded at least ten times. The sample carries other DNA sequences with the same CDR3. The V gene is TRBV15, the J gene TRBJ1-1; no reliable D call. CDR3 length equals 13 residues. Deletions cut 0 bases from V and 3 bases from J, with 5 bases between. Germline CDR1 and CDR2: LNHNV and YYDKDF (reference sequence). CDR3 coding DNA: TGTGCCACCAGCAGAGATCGCTACACTGAAGCTTTCTTT. It translates to CATSRDRYTEAFF.

The chain combines TRBV7-9 with TRBJ2-7; 7 nucleotides align to TRBD1. The CDR3 has 17 residues. The V segment lost 5 bases and the J segment 3 bases; nucleotides outside the gene matches: 16. Germline values: CDR1 SEHNR, CDR2 FQNEAQ (reference sequence). The CDR3 loop reads CASSPISERGRIYEQYF. Here the CDR3 DNA reads TGTGCCAGCAGCCCCATTTCGGAAAGGGGGCGAATCTACGAGCAGTACTTC.

J is TRBJ2-2 and V is TRBV19; D call uncertain. The CDR3 has 13 amino acids. The germline V gene has CDR1 LNHDA and CDR2 SQIVND (reference sequence). Between the trimmed V and J ends, which lost 6 bases and 1 base, there was a span of 6 bases. For the CDR3, the DNA is TGTGCCAGTAGGCTAGAGAACACCGGGGAGCTGTTTTTT. Its protein is CASRLENTGELFF.

The chain links TRBV5-1 to TRBJ2-4; D could derive from TRBD1 or TRBD2 (5 bases each). Trimming removed 5 bases at V and 0 bases at J, with 18 bases between. The germline gives CDR1 SGHRS, CDR2 YFSETQ. The CDR3 loop spans 17 amino acids. The DNA of the CDR3 is TGCGCCAGCAGTACCCACGGGGCCCGAAAAGCCAAAAACATTCAGTACTTC. Its translation is CASSTHGARKAKNIQYF.